A selection of T cell receptor beta chains follows, all from one sample in a study of monozygotic twins with inflammatory bowel disease. TCRdb reprocessed the 5' RACE reads and stores each CDR3 protein as one record, lacking DNA. This specimen shows fewer than 550,000 distinct CDR3 sequences; the ten leading clones hold about 2.6%. The source material was blood. The receptors stem from a human donor with ulcerative colitis or Crohn's disease, or a healthy co-twin of an affected twin (not recorded which). The CDR3 runs from the conserved cysteine through the conserved F or W. Each record gives: V gene, J gene, CDR3 protein.

v_call: TRBV3-1; j_call: TRBJ2-1; cdr3_aa: CASSLHGGLAGDLSYNEQFF
v_call: TRBV16; j_call: TRBJ1-6; cdr3_aa: CASSPGREGNSPLHF
v_call: TRBV6-1; j_call: TRBJ1-6; cdr3_aa: CASRTPLENSPLHF
v_call: TRBV29-1; j_call: TRBJ2-7; cdr3_aa: CSVVGLAGRGYEQYF
v_call: TRBV5-1; j_call: TRBJ2-3; cdr3_aa: CASSARRVAGGPMADTQYF
v_call: TRBV7-9; j_call: TRBJ2-5; cdr3_aa: CANGGGQQETQYF
v_call: TRBV7-3; j_call: TRBJ2-2; cdr3_aa: CASSPTSSGAGELFF
v_call: TRBV29-1; j_call: TRBJ2-1; cdr3_aa: CSVARYNEQFF
v_call: TRBV6-4; j_call: TRBJ2-3; cdr3_aa: CASKAGGRTDTQYF
v_call: TRBV7-7; j_call: TRBJ1-1; cdr3_aa: CASSRGPGTEAFF
v_call: TRBV29-1; j_call: TRBJ2-4; cdr3_aa: CSVERFGNGDIQYF
v_call: TRBV5-1; j_call: TRBJ2-7; cdr3_aa: CASSFDAYEQYF
v_call: TRBV7-8; j_call: TRBJ1-2; cdr3_aa: CASSDLGQSMGYTF
v_call: TRBV4-3; j_call: TRBJ1-1; cdr3_aa: CASSQGHTEAFF
v_call: TRBV5-1; j_call: TRBJ2-2; cdr3_aa: CASSFSFTSETGELFF
v_call: TRBV5-1; j_call: TRBJ2-7; cdr3_aa: CASSLGTEYEQYF
v_call: TRBV20-1; j_call: TRBJ1-1; cdr3_aa: CSATRWGNTEAFF
v_call: TRBV4-1; j_call: TRBJ2-5; cdr3_aa: CASSQEGGSYRGETQYF
v_call: TRBV7-9; j_call: TRBJ2-1; cdr3_aa: CASNKGLSSYNEQFF
v_call: TRBV6-1; j_call: TRBJ2-7; cdr3_aa: CASRTRDSPYEQYF
v_call: TRBV4-3; j_call: TRBJ2-1; cdr3_aa: CASSQVGTSGTSYNEQFF
v_call: TRBV19; j_call: TRBJ2-1; cdr3_aa: CASTPSGISYNEQFF
v_call: TRBV27; j_call: TRBJ2-6; cdr3_aa: CASSLSYSSGANVLTF
v_call: TRBV20-1; j_call: TRBJ2-1; cdr3_aa: CSARTGLPRNEQFF